This passage covers 27 T cell receptor beta chains from one sample sequenced in a study of blood T cell repertoires in COVID-19. Sequencing used immunoSEQ multiplex PCR; TCRdb keeps in-frame clones, though not all of them. The sample carries roughly 80,000 clones, roughly 80% recorded once. The sample taken for sequencing was peripheral blood. The receptor set was obtained from a woman aged 55-70 years with acute or convalescent COVID-19.

This CDR3 reads CASSWRGSEAFF. The CDR3 DNA reads TGTGCCAGCAGTTGGAGGGGCAGTGAAGCTTTCTTT. The chain recombines TRBV6-6 with TRBJ1-1; D perhaps matches TRBD1 (5 bases). Trimming took off 4 bases at V and 7 bases at J, with 10 bases between the two ends. This CDR3 is built from 12 residues. The germline V gene has CDR1 MNHNY and CDR2 SVGAGI (reference sequence).

This clone was seen just once. The chain combines TRBV18 with TRBJ2-7, with D possibly TRBD1 on 5 matching bases. The CDR3 consists of 12 residues. CDR1 is KGHSH, CDR2 LQKENI, per germline. V lost 1 base to trimming and J lost 5 bases, with 6 bases between them. CDR3 coding DNA: TGTGCCAGCTCACCACAGGGGAACGAGCAGTACTTC. It specifies CASSPQGNEQYF.

This clone was seen only once. This chain links TRBV19 with TRBJ2-5, with 9 positions matching TRBD2. The J segment lost 1 base and the V segment lost 6 bases, leaving 6 bases of the junction unmatched. The CDR3 extends over 15 amino acids. The germline gives CDR1 LNHDA, CDR2 SQIVND (reference sequence). As DNA, the CDR3 is TGTGCCAGTAGCCAGACTAGCGGAACCCAAGAGACCCAGTACTTC. It translates to CASSQTSGTQETQYF.

The chain couples TRBV6-2 or TRBV6-3 to TRBJ2-3; TRBD2 might be the D (5 bases). From germline, CDR1 is MNHEY and CDR2 SVGEGT. The V end was cut by 5 bases, the J end by 0 bases, with 9 bases between. This CDR3 region has 14 residues. This CDR3 reads CASSRLTSTDTQYF. CDR3 DNA sequence: TGTGCCAGCAGTCGACTAACTAGCACAGATACGCAGTATTTT.

V is TRBV6-6 and J is TRBJ2-7; TRBD2 aligns across 9 bases. The trim removed 6 bases at V and 0 bases at J, leaving 6 bases unmatched. CDR3 length: 15 amino acids. Germline V gives CDR1 MNHNY, CDR2 SVGAGI (reference sequence). CDR3 sequence: CASREGLASSYEQYV. CDR3 coding DNA: TGTGCCAGCAGGGAAGGACTAGCGAGCTCCTACGAGCAGTACGTC.

The DNA for the CDR3 is TGTGCCAGCTCGCCCTCCGGGACAGGGGCCGAGCAGTACTTC. Encoded protein: CASSPSGTGAEQYF. This chain connects TRBV18 to TRBJ2-7; 10 positions match TRBD1. With V trimmed by 6 bases and J by 6 bases, 8 bases remained unmatched. The CDR3 is 14 residues long. Germline assignment: CDR1 KGHSH and CDR2 LQKENI.

The rearrangement uses TRBV7-9 and TRBJ1-1; 7 positions match TRBD1. Losses at the gene ends were 6 bases for V and 3 bases for J; bases not matched to a gene: 4. There are 13 residues in the CDR3. In germline, CDR1 is SEHNR, CDR2 FQNEAQ (reference sequence). The CDR3 DNA follows: TGTGCCAGCAGACAGGGGTCCGACACTGAAGCTTTCTTT. This gives the protein CASRQGSDTEAFF.

This clone was detected only a few times. This chain joins TRBV5-6 and TRBJ2-7; D uncertain. From germline, CDR1 is SGHDT and CDR2 YYEEEE. The CDR3 is made up of 16 amino acids. Between the trimmed V and J ends, which lost 2 bases and 0 bases, there was a span of 15 bases. This chain's CDR3 is CASSLTAGFTSYEQYV. The CDR3 DNA reads TGTGCCAGCAGCTTAACCGCCGGTTTCACCTCCTACGAGCAGTACGTC.

The chain carries TRBV5-6 and TRBJ2-5; D possibly corresponds to TRBD2 (6 bases). The V gene's germline CDR1 is SGHDT and CDR2 YYEEEE. V lost 4 bases, J lost 5 bases, and 24 bases lay in between. This CDR3 has 17 residues. The CDR3 bases are TGTGCCAGCAGCCCGACCCACCTCCGGAGGGGCGGGGAGACCCAGTACTTC. This translates into CASSPTHLRRGGETQYF.

The rearrangement joins TRBV15 to TRBJ2-7, with TRBD2 as a possible D gene (5 bases). The V gene lost 1 base and the J gene lost 4 bases, with 5 bases spanning the gap. The CDR3 runs 12 residues. The V gene's germline CDR1 is LNHNV and CDR2 YYDKDF (reference sequence). CDR3 coding DNA: TGTGCCACCAGCAGAGGAGGGTACGAGCAGTACGTC. Translation gives CATSRGGYEQYV.

This clone has a single count. V is TRBV12-3 or TRBV12-4 and J is TRBJ1-2; unclear D gene. The CDR3 has 13 amino acids. Trimming took off 1 base at V and 7 bases at J, with 10 bases between the two ends. The CDR3 region is CASSLGSRGGYTF. The CDR3 nucleotides read TGTGCCAGCAGTTTAGGGTCGCGGGGTGGCTACACCTTC.

The chain recombines TRBV29-1 with TRBJ2-7; perhaps TRBD1 as D (6 bases). CDR1 and CDR2 (germline): SQVTM, ANQGSEA. There are 13 residues in the CDR3. V lost 7 bases to trimming and J lost 6 bases, with 19 bases between them. DNA for the CDR3: TGCAGCGCCGCACAGGGCCCCTTTGCCGAGCAGTACTTC. Its translation is CSAAQGPFAEQYF.

This rearrangement joins TRBV27 to TRBJ2-1, with 8 bases identical to TRBD2. The CDR3 is made up of 14 amino acids. From germline, CDR1 is MNHEY and CDR2 SMNVEV (reference sequence). V was clipped by 6 bases and J by 6 bases; unmatched bases: 7. CDR3 loop: CASSLRGGPNEQFF. In nucleotides, the CDR3 is TGTGCCAGCAGCCTCCGGGGGGGGCCCAATGAGCAGTTCTTC.

This chain connects TRBV5-6 to TRBJ2-7; maybe TRBD2 (6 bases). This CDR3 has 12 residues. Trimming removed 2 bases at V and 5 bases at J, with 8 bases between. CDR1 and CDR2 (germline): SGHDT, YYEEEE. The DNA for the CDR3 is TGTGCCAGCAGCTTAACGGGGGACGAGCAGTACGTC. Amino acids: CASSLTGDEQYV.

The V and J genes are TRBV24-1 and TRBJ1-5; 7 bases align to TRBD1. Trimming at V came to 3 bases and at J to 4 bases, leaving 2 bases not matched to a gene. This CDR3 spans 14 amino acids. Germline lookup yields CDR1 KGHDR and CDR2 SFDVKD. The CDR3 sequence: CATSDETGNQPQHF. The CDR3 nucleotides are TGTGCCACCAGTGATGAGACAGGGAATCAGCCCCAGCATTTT.

The gene calls are TRBV29-1 and TRBJ1-4; tentative D call: TRBD1 (5 bases). V lost 7 bases, J lost 7 bases, and 16 bases lay in between. Germline CDR1 reads SQVTM; CDR2 reads ANQGSEA. This CDR3 has 13 amino acids. CDR3 amino acids: CSAPAPGGEKLFF. The CDR3 bases are TGCAGCGCCCCGGCCCCCGGGGGTGAAAAACTGTTTTTT.

The V call is TRBV21-1, the J call TRBJ2-3; TRBD2, the table's D call, was not compared with the DNA. TRBV21-1 is a documented pseudogene. The CDR3 loop spans 17 amino acids. The CDR3: CASSTAHRTSGTDTQYF. For the CDR3, the DNA is TGTGCCAGCAGCACAGCCCATAGGACTAGCGGCACAGATACGCAGTATTTT.

The rearrangement joins TRBV7-8 to TRBJ1-4; weak D call: TRBD1 (6 bases). V lost 0 bases and J lost 8, with 13 bases in between. This CDR3 spans 15 amino acids. Looked up from germline, CDR1 is SGHVS and CDR2 is FQNEAQ. The CDR3 spells CASSLAGQGMEKLFF. Written as DNA, the CDR3 is TGTGCCAGCAGCTTAGCGGGTCAGGGGATGGAAAAACTGTTTTTT. Together with reference TRBV7-8 and TRBJ1-4, the CDR3 gives the full variable domain: GAGVSQSPRYKVAKRGQDVALRCDPISGHVSLFWYQQALGQGPEFLTYFQNEAQLDKSGLPSDRFFAERPEGSVSTLKIQRTQQEDSAVYLCASSLAGQGMEKLFFGSGTQLSVL.

The CDR3 protein is CASSLARNQPQHF. CDR3 DNA: TGTGCCAGCAGCCTTGCTAGAAATCAGCCCCAGCATTTT. J is TRBJ1-5 and V is TRBV6-5; no clear D gene. The V end lost 6 bases, the J end lost 4 bases, and 10 bases lay between the germline ends. Germline-derived CDR1 and CDR2 are MNHEY and SVGAGI. The CDR3 runs 13 residues.

This chain uses TRBV6-2 or TRBV6-3 with TRBJ2-3; TRBD2 agrees at 14 bases. Germline trimming cut 5 bases from V and 6 bases from J; bases unmatched to any gene: 7. The CDR3 is made up of 16 amino acids. Germline CDR1 is MNHEY and CDR2 is SVGEGT. The CDR3 reads CASSLGLAGGGDTQYF. Written as DNA, the CDR3 is TGTGCCAGCAGTCTCGGACTAGCGGGGGGAGGTGATACGCAGTATTTT.

The chain recombines TRBV3-1 (or the pseudogene TRBV3-2) with TRBJ1-1, with 7 bases matching TRBD1. The germline V gene has CDR1 LGHDT and CDR2 YNNKEL (reference sequence). The trim removed 1 base at V and 0 bases at J, leaving 2 bases unmatched. The CDR3 is 15 residues long. CDR3 sequence reads: CASSQVRGLNTEAFF. The CDR3 nucleotides are TGTGCCAGCAGCCAAGTCAGGGGGTTGAACACTGAAGCTTTCTTT.

The chain is built from TRBV10-3 and TRBJ2-7, with 11 bases identical to TRBD2. Germline assignment: CDR1 ENHRY and CDR2 SYGVKD. CDR3 length equals 17 residues. The V and J ends lost 0 bases and 7 bases, in that order; junction bases with no gene match: 11. CDR3 amino acids: CAISESIGLAGGWEQYV. DNA for the CDR3: TGTGCCATCAGTGAGTCGATAGGCCTAGCGGGGGGCTGGGAGCAGTACGTC.

CDR3 bases: TGTGCCAGCAGTGAAGCGGGGGCTGACACCGGGGAGCTGTTTTTT. Translating gives CASSEAGADTGELFF. The chain couples TRBV6-1 to TRBJ2-2; weak D call: TRBD1 (6 bases). Germline lookup yields CDR1 MNHNS and CDR2 SASEGT. The CDR3 runs to 15 residues. V was cut by 0 bases and J by 3 bases, with 8 bases left in between.

V usage is TRBV21-1 and J usage is TRBJ2-1; the DNA was not used to check the table's D call, TRBD2. TRBV21-1 counts as a pseudogene. The CDR3 extends over 18 amino acids. CDR3 coding DNA: TGTGCCAGCAGCGGAAGCACGACTAGCGGGGGGACTTACAATGAGCAGTTCTTC. Protein: CASSGSTTSGGTYNEQFF.

The chain employs TRBV5-1 and TRBJ2-2; D is uncertain. CDR3 length: 12 residues. The V and J ends lost 0 bases and 8 bases respectively, with 5 bases between them. CDR1 is SGHRS and CDR2 is YFSETQ in the germline V gene. The CDR3 region is CASSLVEGELFF. The DNA for the CDR3 is TGCGCCAGCAGCTTGGTAGAAGGGGAGCTGTTTTTT.

The gene calls are TRBV5-1 and TRBJ1-1, with 9 bases identical to TRBD1. The germline V gene encodes CDR1 SGHRS and CDR2 YFSETQ. V trimming: 0 bases; J trimming: 7 bases; junction bases outside the gene matches: 1. The CDR3 is 13 amino acids. The CDR3, as DNA: TGCGCCAGCAGCTTGGAGGGACAGGGTGAAGCTTTCTTT. It yields the protein CASSLEGQGEAFF.

The chain combines TRBV18 with TRBJ1-4; 9 nucleotides agree with TRBD1. The germline gives CDR1 KGHSH, CDR2 LQKENI. This CDR3 is built from 15 residues. V lost 2 bases and J lost 8; bases outside the gene matches: 6. The CDR3 sequence: CASSPTGTGSEKLFF. CDR3 DNA: TGTGCCAGCTCACCAACCGGGACAGGGTCCGAAAAACTGTTTTTT. Full variable domain (missing parts from reference TRBV18 and TRBJ1-4): NAGVMQNPRHLVRRRGQEARLRCSPMKGHSHVYWYRQLPEEGLKFMVYLQKENIIDESGMPKERFSAEFPKEGPSILRIQQVVRGDSAAYFCASSPTGTGSEKLFFGSGTQLSVL.